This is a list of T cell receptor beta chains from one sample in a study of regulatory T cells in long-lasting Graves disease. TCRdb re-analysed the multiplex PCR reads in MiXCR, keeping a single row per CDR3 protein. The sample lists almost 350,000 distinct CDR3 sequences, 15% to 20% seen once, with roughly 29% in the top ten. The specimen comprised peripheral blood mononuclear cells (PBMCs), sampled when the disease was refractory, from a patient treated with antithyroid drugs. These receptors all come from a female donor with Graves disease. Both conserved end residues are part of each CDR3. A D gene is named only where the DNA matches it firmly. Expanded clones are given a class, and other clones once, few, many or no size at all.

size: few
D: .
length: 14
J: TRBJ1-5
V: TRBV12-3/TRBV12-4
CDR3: CASSLVAGRKPQHF
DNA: TGTGCCAGCAGTTTAGTCGCGGGGAGAAAGCCCCAGCATTTT

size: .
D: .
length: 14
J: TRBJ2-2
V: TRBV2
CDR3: CASSDRGNTGELFF
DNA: TGTGCCAGCAGTGACAGGGGGAACACCGGGGAGCTGTTTTTT

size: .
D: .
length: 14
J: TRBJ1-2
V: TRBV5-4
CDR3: CASGGLLGDYGYTF
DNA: TGTGCCAGTGGAGGCCTTCTTGGGGACTATGGCTACACCTTC

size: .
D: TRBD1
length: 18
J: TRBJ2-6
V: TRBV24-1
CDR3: CATREDRVTISGANVLTF
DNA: TGTGCCACCAGGGAGGACAGGGTAACAATCTCTGGGGCCAACGTCCTGACTTTC

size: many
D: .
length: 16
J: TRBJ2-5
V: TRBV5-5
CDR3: CASSSLGGSWDETQYF
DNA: TGTGCCAGCAGCTCGTTGGGTGGGTCATGGGACGAGACCCAGTACTTC

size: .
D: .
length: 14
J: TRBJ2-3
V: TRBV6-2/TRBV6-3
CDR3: CASNSAGATDTQYF
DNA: TGTGCCAGCAACTCAGCAGGGGCCACAGATACGCAGTATTTT

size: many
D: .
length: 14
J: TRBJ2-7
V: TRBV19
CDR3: CASSISQGRAEQYF
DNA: TGTGCCAGTAGTATAAGTCAGGGGCGAGCCGAGCAGTACTTC

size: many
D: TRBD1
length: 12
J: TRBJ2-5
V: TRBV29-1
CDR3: CSGDRVGETQYF
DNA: TGCAGCGGGGACAGGGTAGGGGAGACCCAGTACTTC

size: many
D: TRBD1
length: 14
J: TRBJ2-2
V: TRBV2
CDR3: CASNKDRGTGELFF
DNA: TGTGCCAGCAATAAGGACAGGGGCACCGGGGAGCTGTTTTTT

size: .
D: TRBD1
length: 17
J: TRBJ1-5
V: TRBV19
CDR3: CASRGGTGGRVSQPQHF
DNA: TGTGCCAGTAGGGGCGGGACAGGGGGCAGGGTAAGTCAGCCCCAGCATTTT

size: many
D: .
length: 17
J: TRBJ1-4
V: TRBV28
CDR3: CASSFVTWGRGNEKLFF
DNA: TGTGCCAGCAGTTTCGTCACCTGGGGGCGCGGTAATGAAAAACTGTTTTTT

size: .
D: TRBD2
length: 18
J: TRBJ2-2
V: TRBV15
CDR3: CATSRGGLAARRGGELFF
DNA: TGTGCCACCAGCAGAGGGGGACTAGCGGCCCGGAGGGGCGGGGAGCTGTTTTTT

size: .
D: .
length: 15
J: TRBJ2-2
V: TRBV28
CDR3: CASSLWNGQPGELFF
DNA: TGTGCCAGCAGTTTATGGAACGGGCAGCCCGGGGAGCTGTTTTTT

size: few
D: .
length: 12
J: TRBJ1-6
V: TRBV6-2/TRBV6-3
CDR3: CASSKDPGPLHF
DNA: TGTGCCAGCAGTAAGGACCCGGGACCCCTCCACTTT

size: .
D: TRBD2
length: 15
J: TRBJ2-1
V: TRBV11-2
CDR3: CASSFSGTSGGEQFF
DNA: TGTGCCAGCAGCTTCTCCGGGACTAGCGGAGGTGAGCAGTTCTTC

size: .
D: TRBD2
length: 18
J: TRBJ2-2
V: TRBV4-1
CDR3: CASSQRSSGMVGTGELFF
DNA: TGCGCCAGCAGCCAACGCTCTAGCGGGATGGTGGGAACCGGGGAGCTGTTTTTT

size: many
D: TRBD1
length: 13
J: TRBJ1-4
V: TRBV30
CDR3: CAGDRGFDEKLFF
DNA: TGTGCCGGGGACAGGGGATTCGATGAAAAACTGTTTTTT

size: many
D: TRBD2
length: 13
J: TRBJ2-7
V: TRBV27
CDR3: CASGGGRALEQYF
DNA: TGTGCCAGCGGGGGCGGGAGGGCCTTAGAGCAGTACTTC

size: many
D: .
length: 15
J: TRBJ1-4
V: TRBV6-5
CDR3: CASSYDGRPNEKLFF
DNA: TGTGCCAGCAGTTACGACGGGAGACCTAATGAAAAACTGTTTTTT

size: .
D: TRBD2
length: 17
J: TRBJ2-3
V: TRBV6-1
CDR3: CASSPTMTSGLTDTQYF
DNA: TGTGCCAGCAGTCCTACCATGACTAGCGGGCTCACAGATACGCAGTATTTT

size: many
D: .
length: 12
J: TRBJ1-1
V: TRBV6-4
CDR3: CARRKLNTEAFF
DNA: TGTGCCAGAAGGAAATTGAACACTGAAGCTTTCTTT

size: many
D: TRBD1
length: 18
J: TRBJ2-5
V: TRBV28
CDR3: CASSLQTGDLIAQETQYF
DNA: TGTGCCAGCAGTTTACAGACAGGGGACCTTATTGCCCAAGAGACCCAGTACTTC

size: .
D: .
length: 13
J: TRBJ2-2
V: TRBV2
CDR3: CASRLNGAGELFF
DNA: TGTGCCAGCAGGTTGAACGGGGCCGGGGAGCTGTTTTTT

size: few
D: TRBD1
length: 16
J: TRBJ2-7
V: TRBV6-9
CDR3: CASSYGSGGTSGEQYF
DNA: TGTGCCAGCAGTTACGGTTCAGGGGGCACGAGTGGCGAGCAGTACTTC

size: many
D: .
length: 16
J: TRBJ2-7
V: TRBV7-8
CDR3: CASSSTGGRTAYEQYF
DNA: TGTGCCAGCAGCTCAACTGGGGGGAGAACGGCCTACGAGCAGTACTTC

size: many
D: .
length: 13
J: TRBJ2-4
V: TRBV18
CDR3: CASSPPPGRDQYF
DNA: TGTGCCAGCTCACCACCACCAGGTCGGGATCAGTACTTC

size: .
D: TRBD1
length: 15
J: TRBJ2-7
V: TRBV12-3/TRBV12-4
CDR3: CASSWGQGGSYEQYF
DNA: TGTGCCAGCAGCTGGGGACAGGGGGGCTCCTACGAGCAGTACTTC

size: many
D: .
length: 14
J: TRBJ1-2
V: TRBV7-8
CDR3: CASSLRGGNYGYTF
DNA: TGTGCCAGCAGCTTACGGGGAGGGAACTATGGCTACACCTTC

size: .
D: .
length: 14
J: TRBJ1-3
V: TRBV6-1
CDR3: CASSEKGSGNTIYF
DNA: TGTGCCAGCAGTGAAAAAGGGTCCGGAAACACCATATATTTT

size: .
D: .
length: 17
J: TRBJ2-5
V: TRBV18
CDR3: CASSPPNPGPSGETQYF
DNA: TGTGCCAGCTCACCACCGAACCCGGGACCATCAGGGGAGACCCAGTACTTC

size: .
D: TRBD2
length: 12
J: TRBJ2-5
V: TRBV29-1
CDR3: CSGLADQETQYF
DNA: TGCAGCGGACTAGCGGACCAAGAGACCCAGTACTTC

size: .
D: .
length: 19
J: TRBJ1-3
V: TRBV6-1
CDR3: CASTIRGGGHDFSGNTIYF
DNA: TGTGCCAGCACCATCCGGGGGGGGGGCCACGACTTCTCTGGAAACACCATATATTTT

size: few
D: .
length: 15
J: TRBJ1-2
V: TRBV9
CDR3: CASSVYTGSNYGYTF
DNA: TGTGCCAGCAGCGTTTACACAGGGTCCAACTATGGCTACACCTTC

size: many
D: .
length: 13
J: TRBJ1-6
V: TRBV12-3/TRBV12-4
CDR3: CASSRSGYSPLHF
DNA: TGTGCCAGCAGTCGCTCGGGCTATTCACCCCTCCACTTT

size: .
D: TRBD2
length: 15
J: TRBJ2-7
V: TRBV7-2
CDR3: CASSLTSGDSYEQYF
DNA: TGTGCCAGCAGCTTAACTAGCGGGGACTCCTACGAGCAGTACTTC

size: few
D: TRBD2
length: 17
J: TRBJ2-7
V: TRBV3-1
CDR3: CASSLIRTASGTVEQYF
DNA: TGTGCCAGCAGCCTAATCCGAACGGCTAGCGGGACGGTCGAGCAGTACTTC

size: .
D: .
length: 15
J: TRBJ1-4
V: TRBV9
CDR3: CASSVGGGTNEKLFF
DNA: TGTGCCAGCAGCGTAGGTGGAGGGACTAATGAAAAACTGTTTTTT

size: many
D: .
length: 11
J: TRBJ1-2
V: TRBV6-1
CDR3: CASGSTGGYTF
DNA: TGTGCCAGCGGATCAACAGGGGGCTACACCTTC

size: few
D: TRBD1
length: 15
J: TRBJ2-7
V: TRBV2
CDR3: CASSVDRALSYEQYF
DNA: TGTGCCAGCAGTGTCGACAGGGCCCTCTCCTACGAGCAGTACTTC

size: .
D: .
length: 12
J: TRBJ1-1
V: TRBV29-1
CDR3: CSVCGLSSVAFF
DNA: TGCAGCGTTTGTGGCCTCTCAAGTGTGGCTTTCTTT

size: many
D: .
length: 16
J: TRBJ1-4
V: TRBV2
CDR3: CASSTLAGSPGEKLFF
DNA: TGTGCCAGCAGCACCCTCGCGGGTAGCCCGGGTGAAAAACTGTTTTTT

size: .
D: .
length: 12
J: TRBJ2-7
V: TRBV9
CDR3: CASSSGAAEQYF
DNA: TGTGCCAGCTCATCAGGGGCTGCCGAGCAGTACTTC

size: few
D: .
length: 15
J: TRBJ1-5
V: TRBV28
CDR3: CASRAALGRTEAQHF
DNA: TGTGCCAGCAGAGCCGCGTTGGGCAGGACGGAGGCCCAGCATTTT